A single T cell receptor (beta chain) is shown here with its context. Its antigen is as yet unknown. Second-dose groups at about 4 or about 12 weeks were pooled. The entry originates in a study of T cell responses to AZD1222 COVID-19 vaccine. Overall study findings and caveats: Regions left unmutated in variants are reportedly the target of nearly half of spike-specific TCRs. Donors were chiefly white British, with a greater number of females, and clonal diversity was perhaps underestimated.

Repertoires were generated with immunoSEQ multiplex PCR, while TCRdb's copy carries only in-frame clones and drops some. This table holds more than 80,000 clones, around 91% found once. Per germline, CDR1 SGHNT and CDR2 YENEEA. The ends were cut back, 5 bases at V and 7 bases at J, with 14 bases in the middle. There are 13 residues in the CDR3. This TCR derives from an adult who received the AZD1222 COVID-19 vaccine. The gene calls are TRBV11-3 and TRBJ1-1, with D maybe TRBD1 (6 bases). The sample consisted of peripheral blood, taken 28 days after the second AZD1222 dose. The DNA for the CDR3 is TGTGCCAGCAGCGGCCACACAGGGAATGAAGCTTTCTTT. Translating gives CASSGHTGNEAFF. The full variable domain, rest sourced from reference TRBV11-3 and TRBJ1-1, is EAGVVQSPRYKIIEKKQPVAFWCNPISGHNTLYWYLQNLGQGPELLIRYENEEAVDDSQLPKDRFSAERLKGVDSTLKIQPAELGDSAVYLCASSGHTGNEAFFGQGTRLTVV.